These 30 T cell receptor beta chains were all obtained from the same sample, sequenced in a study of blood T cell repertoires in COVID-19. Only in-frame clones appear in the TCRdb table, and some are missing; sequencing was by immunoSEQ multiplex PCR. The sample has 650,000 to 800,000 clones; approximately 90% are singletons. The sequenced sample consisted of peripheral blood. The source is a woman between 18 and 30 years old with acute or convalescent COVID-19.

The V and J genes are TRBV5-4 and TRBJ1-6; D ambiguous. Germline values: CDR1 SGHNT, CDR2 YYREEE (reference sequence). The CDR3 is made up of 15 amino acids. The ends were cut back, 0 bases at V and 8 bases at J, with 12 bases in the middle. CDR3 coding DNA: TGTGCCAGCAGCTTGGCCGCCTATGGAGATTCACCCCTCCACTTT. This gives the protein CASSLAAYGDSPLHF. The complete variable domain, with remaining parts taken from reference TRBV5-4 and TRBJ1-6, reads ETGVTQSPTHLIKTRGQQVTLRCSSQSGHNTVSWYQQALGQGPQFIFQYYREEENGRGNFPPRFSGLQFPNYSSELNVNALELDDSALYLCASSLAAYGDSPLHFGNGTRLTVT.

This clone came up once. This chain links TRBV4-3 with TRBJ2-1, with TRBD1 matching over 8 bases. CDR1 LGHNA and CDR2 YSLEER come from the germline V gene. V shed 0 bases and J 7 bases; nucleotides not matched to a gene: 8. The CDR3 is 16 residues long. CDR3 region: CASSQDRAGGMNEQFF. CDR3 DNA sequence: TGCGCCAGCAGCCAAGATCGCGCAGGGGGCATGAATGAGCAGTTCTTC.

The chain uses TRBV27 and TRBJ1-6; possibly TRBD1 for D (6 bases). V lost 7 bases, J lost 7 bases, and 17 bases lay in between. The CDR3 runs 15 residues. Germline CDR1 MNHEY, CDR2 SMNVEV (reference sequence). The CDR3 DNA is TGTGCCAGCAACTTGGCAGGACAGATCAATTCACCCCTCCACTTT. Protein sequence: CASNLAGQINSPLHF.

The V and J genes are TRBV9 and TRBJ1-1; D is undetermined. CDR1 SGDLS and CDR2 YYNGEE come from the germline V gene. Trimming removed 0 bases from V and 0 bases from J, with 6 bases in between. CDR3 length: 14 amino acids. CDR3 nucleotides: TGTGCCAGCAGCGTAGCTATTGTGAACACTGAAGCTTTCTTT. Amino acids: CASSVAIVNTEAFF.

The chain has TRBV4-3 and TRBJ2-7; D is possibly TRBD1 (5 bases). V was clipped by 1 base and J by 6 bases, with 19 bases between them. This CDR3 is built from 16 residues. Germline loops: CDR1 LGHNA, CDR2 YSLEER. The CDR3 loop is CASSQAVGRPSVEQYF. For the CDR3, the DNA is TGCGCCAGCAGCCAAGCGGTGGGGCGTCCTTCGGTCGAGCAGTACTTC.

This CDR3 is CASSLTLEPSTDTQYF. The CDR3 DNA reads TGTGCCAGCTCACTCACACTGGAGCCTAGCACAGATACGCAGTATTTT. The genes are TRBV18 and TRBJ2-3; D remains unclear. V dropped 4 bases and J dropped 0 bases, with 14 bases sitting between them. Germline V CDR1 and CDR2: KGHSH, LQKENI. The length of the CDR3 is 16 residues.

The sample holds one count of this clone. The chain links TRBV13 to TRBJ2-7; 12 positions match TRBD1. The germline V gene has CDR1 PRHDT and CDR2 FYEKMQ (reference sequence). The CDR3 is 16 amino acids. V gave up 5 bases and J gave up 3 bases; unmatched junction bases: 8. The CDR3 DNA is TGTGCCAGCAGCAGCCGCCGGGACAGGGGGCTCTACGAGCAGTACTTC. It is translated as CASSSRRDRGLYEQYF.

This sequence joins TRBV4-1 and TRBJ1-4, with a possible D match to TRBD1 (5 bases). CDR3 length equals 17 residues. Germline-derived CDR1 and CDR2 are MGHRA and YSYEKL. Trimming shortened V by 3 bases and J by 4 bases, and 18 bases separated the two germline ends. The CDR3 nucleotides read TGCGCCAGCAGCCAGGTCTACAGGACCGACGGTAATGAAAAACTGTTTTTT. It is translated as CASSQVYRTDGNEKLFF.

The chain employs TRBV6-1 and TRBJ1-5; TRBD1 matches 7 bases. Germline V gene lookup returns CDR1 MNHNS and CDR2 SASEGT. CDR3 length: 17 amino acids. The trim removed 4 bases at V and 4 bases at J, leaving 13 bases unmatched. The CDR3 spells CASSGVGVSGGNQPQHF. In nucleotides, the CDR3 is TGTGCCAGCAGTGGGGTGGGGGTATCAGGGGGTAATCAGCCCCAGCATTTT.

This chain connects TRBV5-5 to TRBJ1-2, with D unclear. The V end was cut by 2 bases, the J end by 4 bases, with 15 bases between. Germline CDR1 SGHKS, CDR2 YYEKEE (reference sequence). The CDR3 has 15 amino acids. This chain's CDR3 is CASSFALGSGYGYTF. The CDR3 region has the DNA TGTGCCAGCAGCTTCGCATTGGGCAGCGGCTATGGCTACACCTTC.

With respect to this clone: The sample carries other DNA sequences with the same CDR3. DNA for the CDR3: TGCGCCAGCAGCCCTGGAGGGGGCTACACTGAAGCTTTCTTT. Translation: CASSPGGGYTEAFF. The chain joins TRBV5-1 to TRBJ1-1, with TRBD1 matching 7 bases. This CDR3 has 14 residues. Germline-derived CDR1 and CDR2 are SGHRS and YFSETQ. Unmatched junction bases numbered 6, after V lost 4 bases and J lost 3 bases.

This clone turned up a few times. The chain recombines TRBV7-9 with TRBJ1-1, with 11 bases matching TRBD1. The CDR3 loop spans 14 amino acids. Germline CDR1 SEHNR, CDR2 FQNEAQ (reference sequence). J was trimmed by 5 bases and V by 5 bases; bases with no gene match: 4. The CDR3 nucleotides are TGTGCCAGCAGCCCGGACAGGGGGCGAACTGAAGCTTTCTTT. It translates to CASSPDRGRTEAFF.

The V gene is TRBV12-3 or TRBV12-4, the J gene TRBJ1-1, with D maybe TRBD1 (5 bases). V was pared by 7 bases and J by 6 bases, with 12 bases between. This CDR3 has 12 amino acids. The CDR3 loop reads CASTLGGAEAFF. CDR3 bases: TGTGCCAGCACCCTCGGGGGGGCTGAAGCTTTCTTT.

CDR3 sequence reads: CASSQVSGNNSPLHF. In DNA form, the CDR3 reads TGTGCCAGCAGCCAAGTTTCAGGGAATAATTCACCCCTCCACTTT. The V gene is TRBV4-2, the J gene TRBJ1-6; D is perhaps TRBD1 (5 bases). In germline, CDR1 is LGHNA, CDR2 YNFKEQ. CDR3 length equals 15 residues. Trimming shortened V by 1 base and J by 5 bases, and 9 bases separated the two germline ends.

This chain connects TRBV5-6 to TRBJ2-3, with 14 positions matching TRBD2. Germline assignment: CDR1 SGHDT and CDR2 YYEEEE. The CDR3 has 19 residues. With V trimmed by 3 bases and J by 2 bases, 11 bases remained unmatched. CDR3 loop: CASSYLTSGGAGVTDTQYF. The CDR3 nucleotides read TGTGCCAGCAGCTACCTGACTAGCGGGGGGGCTGGGGTCACAGATACGCAGTATTTT. Variable domain in full (rest from reference TRBV5-6 and TRBJ2-3): DAGVTQSPTHLIKTRGQQVTLRCSPKSGHDTVSWYQQALGQGPQFIFQYYEEEERQRGNFPDRFSGHQFPNYSSELNVNALLLGDSALYLCASSYLTSGGAGVTDTQYFGPGTRLTVL.

This clone occurred once. V usage is TRBV10-3 and J usage is TRBJ2-1, with 11 bases lining up with TRBD2. CDR3 length: 18 amino acids. Germline values: CDR1 ENHRY, CDR2 SYGVKD. The junction had 17 bases not matched to a gene; V was cut back by 6 bases and J by 7 bases. The CDR3 here is CAISPVAGGLGGPNEQFF. In DNA, the CDR3 is TGTGCCATCAGCCCCGTAGCGGGGGGGCTTGGGGGTCCAAATGAGCAGTTCTTC.

V usage is TRBV12-3 or TRBV12-4 and J usage is TRBJ1-2, with 8 positions matching TRBD1. V lost 4 bases and J lost 6; bases outside the gene matches: 1. The CDR3 loop spans 12 amino acids. The CDR3 loop is CASSWGQDGYTF. For the CDR3, the DNA is TGTGCCAGCAGTTGGGGACAGGATGGCTACACCTTC.

This rearrangement joins TRBV10-3 to TRBJ1-1, with 7 bases matching TRBD1. V lost 3 bases, J lost 0 bases, and 4 bases stayed unmatched. This CDR3 contains 15 residues. Germline V gives CDR1 ENHRY, CDR2 SYGVKD. CDR3 amino acids: CAISDGQGVNTEAFF. CDR3 bases: TGTGCCATCAGTGACGGCCAGGGGGTGAACACTGAAGCTTTCTTT.

The chain has TRBV29-1 and TRBJ1-4, with 7 bases matching TRBD1. The CDR3 contains 18 residues. Germline-derived CDR1 and CDR2 are SQVTM and ANQGSEA. Trimming cost V 6 bases and J 7 bases; bases outside gene matches: 23. CDR3 in amino acids: CSVPRDRVRGLPGEKLFF. CDR3 nucleotide sequence: TGCAGCGTCCCCAGAGACAGGGTCAGAGGTCTTCCGGGTGAAAAACTGTTTTTT.

The chain combines TRBV10-3 with TRBJ1-5, with a possible D match to TRBD1 (5 bases). V was clipped by 3 bases and J by 7 bases, with 19 bases between them. This CDR3 comprises 16 residues. Germline V gene lookup returns CDR1 ENHRY and CDR2 SYGVKD. In DNA form, the CDR3 reads TGTGCCATCAGTGAAGGAACAGGAGCCCTACGACAGCCCCAGCATTTT. Translation gives CAISEGTGALRQPQHF.

The chain uses TRBV24-1 and TRBJ2-1, with a possible D match to TRBD1 (6 bases). Germline V gene lookup returns CDR1 KGHDR and CDR2 SFDVKD. The CDR3 length is 15 residues. V gave up 7 bases and J gave up 5 bases, with 17 bases separating them. The CDR3 loop reads CATSETGFRDNEQFF. CDR3 nucleotides: TGTGCCACCAGCGAAACAGGGTTTAGGGACAATGAGCAGTTCTTC.

The chain links TRBV27 to TRBJ1-6, with 7 bases fitting TRBD1. With V trimmed by 6 bases and J by 7 bases, 15 bases remained unmatched. Germline V lookup: CDR1 MNHEY, CDR2 SMNVEV (reference sequence). The CDR3 extends over 17 amino acids. The CDR3 sequence: CASRDRDSYYINSPLHF. The CDR3 DNA follows: TGTGCCAGCAGAGACCGGGACAGCTACTATATAAATTCACCCCTCCACTTT.

This sequence joins TRBV27 and TRBJ2-2; the match to TRBD2 covers 7 bases. Germline CDR1 and CDR2: MNHEY and SMNVEV (reference sequence). This CDR3 has 18 amino acids. V shed 1 base and J 7 bases; nucleotides not matched to a gene: 15. Here the CDR3 reads CASSLFSAGVEMGGELFF. The CDR3 DNA reads as TGTGCCAGCAGTTTATTTTCTGCGGGGGTTGAAATGGGCGGGGAGCTGTTTTTT.

V and J are TRBV5-1 and TRBJ2-3; TRBD2 agrees at 11 bases. The CDR3 totals 18 residues. The germline V gene has CDR1 SGHRS and CDR2 YFSETQ. V gave up 1 base and J gave up 0 bases; unmatched junction bases: 7. CDR3 bases: TGCGCCAGCAGCTTGAGTCTAGCGGGGGGCTCTAGCACAGATACGCAGTATTTT. Its protein is CASSLSLAGGSSTDTQYF.

The V call is TRBV27, the J call TRBJ2-5; possibly TRBD2 for D (6 bases). Germline V gene lookup returns CDR1 MNHEY and CDR2 SMNVEV (reference sequence). Between the trimmed V and J ends, which lost 4 bases and 1 base, there was a span of 16 bases. The CDR3 length is 16 residues. CDR3 amino acids: CASSSLRETFQETQYF. The CDR3 DNA reads TGTGCCAGCAGTTCCCTCCGGGAGACATTCCAAGAGACCCAGTACTTC.

V usage is TRBV18 and J usage is TRBJ2-3; TRBD1 agrees at 8 bases. The CDR3 totals 17 residues. Germline CDR1 is KGHSH and CDR2 is LQKENI. V dropped 2 bases and J dropped 0; count of bases not matched to a gene: 7. CDR3 loop: CASSPDGQGYSTDTQYF. The CDR3, as DNA: TGTGCCAGCTCACCAGACGGACAGGGCTATAGCACAGATACGCAGTATTTT.

This rearrangement joins TRBV10-3 to TRBJ1-2; TRBD1 aligns across 7 bases. The germline gives CDR1 ENHRY, CDR2 SYGVKD. The CDR3 contains 15 residues. The V and J ends lost 4 bases and 8 bases, in that order; junction bases with no gene match: 13. The DNA of the CDR3 is TGTGCCATCAGTGGCAATGACAGGGTATCGTCAGGCTACACCTTC. Translating gives CAISGNDRVSSGYTF.

The chain combines TRBV5-1 with TRBJ2-4, with 7 bases that match TRBD1. Per the germline V gene, CDR1 is SGHRS and CDR2 is YFSETQ. The V segment lost 5 bases and the J segment 0 bases; nucleotides outside the gene matches: 11. There are 17 residues in the CDR3. This chain's CDR3 is CASSAGTDLLAKNIQYF. CDR3 in DNA: TGCGCCAGCAGTGCCGGGACAGACCTTCTAGCCAAAAACATTCAGTACTTC.

The chain uses TRBV6-4 and TRBJ1-2, with TRBD1 matching over 7 bases. Germline V gene sequence: CDR1 MRHNA, CDR2 SNTAGT. The CDR3 spans 15 residues. The trim removed 6 bases at V and 2 bases at J, leaving 9 bases unmatched. The CDR3 sequence is CASSIKRQGNYGYTF. CDR3 DNA sequence: TGTGCCAGCAGCATAAAGAGACAGGGAAACTATGGCTACACCTTC.

CDR3 protein: CASSPSRTGEGSPLHF. DNA for the CDR3: TGTGCCAGCTCACCATCGAGGACAGGGGAGGGATCACCCCTCCACTTT. The V gene is TRBV18, the J gene TRBJ1-6, with 9 bases lining up with TRBD1. Germline assignment: CDR1 KGHSH and CDR2 LQKENI. The CDR3 contains 16 residues. Trimming removed 2 bases from V and 10 bases from J; junction bases left unmatched: 9.